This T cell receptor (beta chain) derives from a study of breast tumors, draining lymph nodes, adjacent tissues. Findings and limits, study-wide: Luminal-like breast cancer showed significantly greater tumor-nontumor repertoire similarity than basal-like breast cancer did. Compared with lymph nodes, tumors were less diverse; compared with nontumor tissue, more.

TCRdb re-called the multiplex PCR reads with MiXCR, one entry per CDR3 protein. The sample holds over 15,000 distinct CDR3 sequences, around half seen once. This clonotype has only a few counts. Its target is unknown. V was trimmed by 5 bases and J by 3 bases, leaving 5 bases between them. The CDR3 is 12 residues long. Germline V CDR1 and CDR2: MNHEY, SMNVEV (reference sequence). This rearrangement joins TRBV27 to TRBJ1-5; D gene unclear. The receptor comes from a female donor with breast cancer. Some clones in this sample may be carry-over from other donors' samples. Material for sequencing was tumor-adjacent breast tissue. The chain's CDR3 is CASSKINQPQHF. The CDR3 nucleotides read TGTGCCAGCAGTAAGATCAATCAGCCCCAGCATTTT.